This TCR beta chain emerged from a study of cytomegalovirus exposure and HLA in healthy donors. As for the study in general: The roughly 120 million unique TCR beta sequences, from 150 million to 200 million T cells, were found by an earlier analysis.

The germline V gene encodes CDR1 SEHNR and CDR2 FQNEAQ (reference sequence). Trimming removed 1 base at V and 5 bases at J, with 12 bases between. The CDR3 has 15 amino acids. 60 Vbeta and 13 Jbeta primers were used in PCR. Sequencing used immunoSEQ multiplex PCR; TCRdb keeps in-frame clones, though not all of them. The sample table sets out 31,000 or so clones. Overall study results and limits: Association with HLA alleles at 0.05 false discovery rate was found for 15,000 to 20,000 TCR beta sequences in a later analysis.

Comment on this clone: Antigen unknown.

Source material: PBMCs. V gene TRBV7-9 combines with J gene TRBJ1-5; D not resolved. This sequence was found in a female donor in good health and CMV-seronegative. In nucleotides, the CDR3 is TGTGCCAGCAGCTTAGGGGTGGGAGGTTATCAGCCCCAGCATTTT. This sequence encodes CASSLGVGGYQPQHF.